Shown below are 14 T cell receptor beta chains from a single sample sequenced in a study of shared clonotypes between healthy human individuals. Sequenced by immunoSEQ multiplex PCR; TCRdb stores in-frame clones only, minus some. This repertoire shows more than 2,000,000 clones, more than 80% found once; its top ten account for approximately 0.4%. The sequenced sample was naive CD4+ T cells from PBMCs. Stated subset: CD45RA+ positively selected. These receptors all come from a man aged 18 to 30 in good health. Some clones in this sample may be carry-over from other donors' samples.

The chain links TRBV25-1 to TRBJ2-7, with TRBD1 matching over 9 bases. Germline CDR1 MGHDK, CDR2 SYGVNS. Germline trimming cut 3 bases from V and 2 bases from J; bases unmatched to any gene: 5. The CDR3 runs 15 residues. The CDR3 DNA reads as TGTGCCAGCAGTGACCCGGGACAGGGTACCTACGAGCAGTACTTC. This sequence encodes CASSDPGQGTYEQYF.

The chain links TRBV5-1 to TRBJ2-7; D ambiguous. The CDR3 runs to 16 residues. The germline V gene has CDR1 SGHRS and CDR2 YFSETQ. Trimming removed 3 bases from V and 0 bases from J, with 16 bases in between. CDR3 nucleotides: TGCGCCAGCAGCTGGCGACGGAAAAACAGCTCCTACGAGCAGTACTTC. Protein sequence: CASSWRRKNSSYEQYF.

The chain joins TRBV6-1 to TRBJ1-4; 9 bases match TRBD1. This CDR3 has 14 amino acids. CDR1 MNHNS and CDR2 SASEGT come from the germline V gene. V gave up 6 bases and J gave up 4 bases; unmatched junction bases: 3. The CDR3 region has the DNA TGTGCCAGCAGAGGGACAGGGCTTAATGAAAAACTGTTTTTT. Protein sequence: CASRGTGLNEKLFF.

The chain combines TRBV7-2 with TRBJ2-1; 12 nucleotides agree with TRBD2. V lost 2 bases and J lost 6; bases outside the gene matches: 11. Germline-derived CDR1 and CDR2 are SGHTA and FQGNSA. This CDR3 region has 18 residues. The CDR3 coding sequence is TGTGCCAGCAGCTTAAGTGTTGCTAGCGGGAGGGCGGGCAATGAGCAGTTCTTC. This translates into CASSLSVASGRAGNEQFF.

Of note for this clone: The junction and the germline gene differ at one end; a read error may be behind it. The V gene is TRBV7-6, the J gene TRBJ2-1; possible D gene TRBD2, 5 bases. The CDR3 contains 14 residues. Germline V CDR1 and CDR2: SGHVS, FNYEAQ. CDR3 nucleotide sequence: TGTGCCAGCAGCCTAGCCCTAGGAGCCTATGAGCAGTTCTTC. This sequence encodes CASSLALGAYEQFF.

V is TRBV7-2 and J is TRBJ1-2, with a tentative D call TRBD1 (6 bases). Germline V gene sequence: CDR1 SGHTA, CDR2 FQGNSA. Trimming left V 0 bases short and J 4 bases short, with 15 bases between. The CDR3 runs 16 residues. The CDR3 region has the DNA TGTGCCAGCAGCTTAGCGGGCAGGGGTCGGGGCTATGGCTACACCTTC. This encodes CASSLAGRGRGYGYTF.

The chain couples TRBV28 to TRBJ2-1; D unclear. The CDR3 totals 13 residues. V dropped 3 bases and J dropped 8 bases, with 11 bases sitting between them. Germline loops: CDR1 MDHEN, CDR2 SYDVKM. As DNA, the CDR3 is TGTGCCAGCAGTTTTTCCGGGTACGATGAGCAGTTCTTC. Its translation is CASSFSGYDEQFF.

CDR3 bases: TGTGCCAGCAGCTCCGGCCCGGGAGGACAGCCCCAGCATTTT. The encoded protein is CASSSGPGGQPQHF. The chain uses TRBV7-6 and TRBJ1-5; D is undetermined. CDR3 size: 14 residues. Germline V gives CDR1 SGHVS, CDR2 FNYEAQ. The V end was cut by 4 bases, the J end by 7 bases, with 14 bases between.

V is TRBV7-9 and J is TRBJ2-2; 8 bases are shared with TRBD1. After removal of 5 bases from V and 2 bases from J, the junction contained 7 bases not matched to a gene. Germline loops: CDR1 SEHNR, CDR2 FQNEAQ (reference sequence). This CDR3 spans 16 amino acids. The CDR3 DNA reads TGTGCCAGCAGCGCGTTGACAGGGGCCAACACCGGGGAGCTGTTTTTT. Translation gives CASSALTGANTGELFF.

The V and J genes are TRBV15 and TRBJ1-4; possible D gene TRBD1, 6 bases. Germline assignment: CDR1 LNHNV and CDR2 YYDKDF (reference sequence). This CDR3 has 14 residues. Deletions cut 3 bases from V and 5 bases from J, with 10 bases between. CDR3: CATSRDSPNEKLFF. The CDR3 nucleotides are TGTGCCACCAGCAGGGACAGCCCGAATGAAAAACTGTTTTTT.

The chain joins TRBV4-1 to TRBJ1-3, with a weak D call TRBD1 (6 bases). In germline, CDR1 is MGHRA, CDR2 YSYEKL. Trimming cost V 1 base and J 4 bases, with 11 bases left between them. This CDR3 has 15 amino acids. The CDR3 is CASSQGGTKGNTIYF. The CDR3 DNA reads TGCGCCAGCAGCCAAGGGGGGACAAAAGGAAACACCATATATTTT.

V usage is TRBV6-6 and J usage is TRBJ1-5; D remains unclear. The CDR3 is 11 residues long. From germline, CDR1 is MNHNY and CDR2 SVGAGI (reference sequence). V was shortened by 7 bases and J by 2 bases, with 3 bases between the two germline ends. Here the CDR3 DNA reads TGTGCCAGCATGGGCAATCAGCCCCAGCATTTT. This translates into CASMGNQPQHF.

The chain has TRBV28 and TRBJ1-3; maybe TRBD1 (5 bases). The CDR3 totals 16 residues. Germline CDR1 and CDR2: MDHEN and SYDVKM. The V end lost 6 bases, the J end lost 7 bases, and 22 bases lay between the germline ends. The CDR3 DNA is TGTGCCAGCAGCCCCACCAGACAGACCTCGGGGAACACCATATATTTT. The encoded protein is CASSPTRQTSGNTIYF.

The chain uses TRBV20-1 and TRBJ2-1; 7 bases are shared with TRBD1. The CDR3 is 10 residues long. Losses at the gene ends were 6 bases for V and 13 bases for J; bases not matched to a gene: 6. Germline values: CDR1 DFQATT, CDR2 SNEGSKA (reference sequence). This CDR3 reads CSALDREQFF. The CDR3 DNA is TGCAGTGCCCTAGACAGGGAACAGTTCTTC.